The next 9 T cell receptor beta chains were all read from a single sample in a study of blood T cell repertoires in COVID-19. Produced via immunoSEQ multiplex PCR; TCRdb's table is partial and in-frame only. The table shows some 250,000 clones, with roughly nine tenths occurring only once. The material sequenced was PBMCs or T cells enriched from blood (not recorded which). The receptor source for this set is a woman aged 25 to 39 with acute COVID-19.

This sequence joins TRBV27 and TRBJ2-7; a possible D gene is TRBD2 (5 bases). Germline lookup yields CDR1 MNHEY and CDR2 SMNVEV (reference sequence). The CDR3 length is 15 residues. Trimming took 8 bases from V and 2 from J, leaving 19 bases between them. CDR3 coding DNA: TGTGCCAGCCGCCTGGGTGGACTGCAGACCTACGAGCAGTACTTC. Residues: CASRLGGLQTYEQYF.

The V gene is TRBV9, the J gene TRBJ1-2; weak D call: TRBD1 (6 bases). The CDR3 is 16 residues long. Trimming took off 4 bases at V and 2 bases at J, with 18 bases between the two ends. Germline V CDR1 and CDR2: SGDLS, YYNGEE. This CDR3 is CASSLQAGGVNYGYTF. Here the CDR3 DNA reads TGTGCCAGCAGCTTACAAGCGGGGGGCGTCAACTATGGCTACACCTTC.

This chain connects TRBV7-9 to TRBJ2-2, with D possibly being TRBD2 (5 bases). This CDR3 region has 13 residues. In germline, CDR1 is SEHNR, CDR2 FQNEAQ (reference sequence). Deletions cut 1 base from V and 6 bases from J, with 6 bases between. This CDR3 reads CASSLGRAGELFF. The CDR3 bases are TGTGCCAGCAGCTTAGGGCGGGCCGGGGAGCTGTTTTTT.

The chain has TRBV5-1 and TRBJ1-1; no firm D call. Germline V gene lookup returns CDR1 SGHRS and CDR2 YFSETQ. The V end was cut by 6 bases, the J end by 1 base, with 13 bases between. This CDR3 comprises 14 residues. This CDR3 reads CASTSLVQNTEAFF. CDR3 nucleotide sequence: TGCGCCAGCACGTCCTTGGTACAGAACACTGAAGCTTTCTTT.

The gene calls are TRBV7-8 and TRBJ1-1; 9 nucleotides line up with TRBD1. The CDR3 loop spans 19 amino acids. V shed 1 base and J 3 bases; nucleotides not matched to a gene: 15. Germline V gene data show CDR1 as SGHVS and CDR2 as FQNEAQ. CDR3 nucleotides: TGTGCCAGCAGCTTAGACGGATCGTTGTACAGGGGGCGAGACACTGAAGCTTTCTTT. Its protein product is CASSLDGSLYRGRDTEAFF.

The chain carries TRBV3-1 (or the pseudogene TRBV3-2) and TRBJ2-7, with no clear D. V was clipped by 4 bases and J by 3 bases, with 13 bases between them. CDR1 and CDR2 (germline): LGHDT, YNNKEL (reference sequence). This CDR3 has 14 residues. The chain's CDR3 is CASSLVDGYYEQYF. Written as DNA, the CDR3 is TGTGCCAGCAGCCTGGTTGACGGGTACTACGAGCAGTACTTC.

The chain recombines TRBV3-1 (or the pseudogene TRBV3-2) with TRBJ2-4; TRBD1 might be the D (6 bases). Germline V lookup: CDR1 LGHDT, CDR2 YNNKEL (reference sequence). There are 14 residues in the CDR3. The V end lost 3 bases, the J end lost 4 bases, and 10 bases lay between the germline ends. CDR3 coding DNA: TGTGCCAGCAGCCATGGGGACAAGAAAAACATTCAGTACTTC. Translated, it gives CASSHGDKKNIQYF.

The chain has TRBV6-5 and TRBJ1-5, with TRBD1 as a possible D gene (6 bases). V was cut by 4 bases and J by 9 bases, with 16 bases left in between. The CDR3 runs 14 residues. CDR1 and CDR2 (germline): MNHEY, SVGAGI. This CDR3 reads CASSSDSRLRPQHF. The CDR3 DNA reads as TGTGCCAGCAGTTCGGACAGTCGGCTCAGGCCCCAGCATTTT.

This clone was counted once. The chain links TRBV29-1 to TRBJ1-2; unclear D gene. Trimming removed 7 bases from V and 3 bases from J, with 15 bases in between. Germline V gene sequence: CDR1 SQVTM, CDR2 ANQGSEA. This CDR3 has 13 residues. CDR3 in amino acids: CSGWEGKDYGYTF. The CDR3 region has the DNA TGCAGCGGATGGGAGGGAAAGGACTATGGCTACACCTTC.